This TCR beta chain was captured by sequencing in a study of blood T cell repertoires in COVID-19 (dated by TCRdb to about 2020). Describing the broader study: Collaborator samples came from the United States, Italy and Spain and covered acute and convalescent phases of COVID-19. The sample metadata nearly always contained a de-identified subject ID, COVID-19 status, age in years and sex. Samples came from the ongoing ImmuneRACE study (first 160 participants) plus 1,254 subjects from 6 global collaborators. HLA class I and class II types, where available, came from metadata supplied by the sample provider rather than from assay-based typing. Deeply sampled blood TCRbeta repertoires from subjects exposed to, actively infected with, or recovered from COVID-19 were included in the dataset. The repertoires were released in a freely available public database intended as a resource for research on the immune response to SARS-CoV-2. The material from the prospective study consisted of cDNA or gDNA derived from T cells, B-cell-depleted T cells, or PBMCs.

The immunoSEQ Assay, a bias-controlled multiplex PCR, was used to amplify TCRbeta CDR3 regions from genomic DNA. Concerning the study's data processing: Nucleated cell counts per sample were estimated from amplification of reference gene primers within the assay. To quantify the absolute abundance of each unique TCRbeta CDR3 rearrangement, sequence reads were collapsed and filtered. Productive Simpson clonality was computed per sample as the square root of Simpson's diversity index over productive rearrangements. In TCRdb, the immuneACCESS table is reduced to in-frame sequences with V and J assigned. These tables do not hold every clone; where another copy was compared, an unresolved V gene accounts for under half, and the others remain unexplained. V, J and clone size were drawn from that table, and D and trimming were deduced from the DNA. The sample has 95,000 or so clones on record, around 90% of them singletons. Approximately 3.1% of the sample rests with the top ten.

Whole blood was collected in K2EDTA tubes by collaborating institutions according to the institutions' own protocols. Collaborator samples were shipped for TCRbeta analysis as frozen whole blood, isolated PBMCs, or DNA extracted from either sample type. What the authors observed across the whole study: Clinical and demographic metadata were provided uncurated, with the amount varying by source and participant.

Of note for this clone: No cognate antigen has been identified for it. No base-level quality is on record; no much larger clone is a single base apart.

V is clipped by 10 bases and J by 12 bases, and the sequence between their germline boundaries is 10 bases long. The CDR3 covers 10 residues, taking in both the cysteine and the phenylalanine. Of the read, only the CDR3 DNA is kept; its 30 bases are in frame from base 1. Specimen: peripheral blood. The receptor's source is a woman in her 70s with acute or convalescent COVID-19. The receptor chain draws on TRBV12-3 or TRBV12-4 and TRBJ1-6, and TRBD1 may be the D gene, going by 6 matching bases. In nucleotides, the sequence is TGTGCCATCTTACAGGGACCCCTCCACTTT. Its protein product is CAILQGPLHF.